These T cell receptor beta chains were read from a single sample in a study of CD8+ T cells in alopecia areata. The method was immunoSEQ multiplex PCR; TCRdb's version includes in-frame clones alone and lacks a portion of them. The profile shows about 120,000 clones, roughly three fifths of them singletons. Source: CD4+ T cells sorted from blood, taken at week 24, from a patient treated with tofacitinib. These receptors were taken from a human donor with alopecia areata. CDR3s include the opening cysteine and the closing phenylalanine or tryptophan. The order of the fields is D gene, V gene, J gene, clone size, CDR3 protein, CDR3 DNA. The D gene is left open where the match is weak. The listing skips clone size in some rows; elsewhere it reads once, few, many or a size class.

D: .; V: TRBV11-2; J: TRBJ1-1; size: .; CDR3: CASSLGQTMNTEAFF; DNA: TGTGCCAGCAGCTTAGGGCAGACTATGAACACTGAAGCTTTCTTT
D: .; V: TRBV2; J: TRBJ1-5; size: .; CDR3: CASSGGPGQPQHF; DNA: TGTGCCAGCAGTGGCGGCCCCGGACAGCCCCAGCATTTT
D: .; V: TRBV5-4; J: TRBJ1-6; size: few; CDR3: CASSLVAGALHF; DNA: TGTGCCAGCAGCTTGGTCGCCGGTGCTCTCCACTTT
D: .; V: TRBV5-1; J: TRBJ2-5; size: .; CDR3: CASADSLQETQYF; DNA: TGCGCCAGCGCGGACAGCCTCCAAGAGACCCAGTACTTC
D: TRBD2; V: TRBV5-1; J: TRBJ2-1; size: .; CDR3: CASSSGGEYNEQFF; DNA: TGCGCCAGCAGCTCCGGGGGGGAATATAATGAGCAGTTCTTC
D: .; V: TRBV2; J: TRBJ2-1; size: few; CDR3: CASRAGSSYNEQFF; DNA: TGTGCCAGCAGAGCCGGGAGCTCCTACAATGAGCAGTTCTTC
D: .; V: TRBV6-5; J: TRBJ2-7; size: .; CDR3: CASSYGVQGEQYF; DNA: TGTGCCAGCAGTTACGGGGTCCAAGGTGAGCAGTACTTC
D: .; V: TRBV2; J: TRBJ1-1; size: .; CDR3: CASGGPGRAFF; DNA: TGTGCCAGCGGCGGGCCTGGTCGGGCTTTCTTT
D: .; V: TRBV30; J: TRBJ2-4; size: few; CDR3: CAWSVGPEKNIQYF; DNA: TGTGCCTGGAGTGTAGGACCAGAAAAAAACATTCAGTACTTC
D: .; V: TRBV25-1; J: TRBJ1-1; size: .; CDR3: CASREGTEAFF; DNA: TGTGCCAGCCGAGAGGGCACTGAAGCTTTCTTT
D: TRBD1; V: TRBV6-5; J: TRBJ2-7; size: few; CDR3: CASSKPGQGTYEQYF; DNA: TGTGCCAGCAGTAAGCCGGGACAGGGTACCTACGAGCAGTACTTC
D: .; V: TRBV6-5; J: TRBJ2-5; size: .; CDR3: CASSYGVKETQYF; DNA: TGTGCCAGCAGTTATGGGGTAAAGGAGACCCAGTACTTC
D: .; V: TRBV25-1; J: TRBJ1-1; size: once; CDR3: CASSEAGVTEAFF; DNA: TGTGCCAGCAGTGAAGCGGGCGTCACTGAAGCTTTCTTT
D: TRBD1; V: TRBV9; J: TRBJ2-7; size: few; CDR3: CASSVGTGAVSVDEQYF; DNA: TGTGCCAGCAGCGTAGGGACAGGGGCCGTTTCTGTGGACGAGCAGTACTTC
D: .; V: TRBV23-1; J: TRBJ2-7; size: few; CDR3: CASITQGGPSYEQYF; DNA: TGCGCCAGCATAACACAGGGAGGCCCATCCTACGAGCAGTACTTC
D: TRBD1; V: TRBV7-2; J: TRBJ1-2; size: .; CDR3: CASSLKTGLSYGYTF; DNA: TGTGCCAGCAGCTTAAAGACAGGGCTTAGCTATGGCTACACCTTC
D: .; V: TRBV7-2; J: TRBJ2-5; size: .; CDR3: CATGWGQETQYF; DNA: TGTGCCACCGGATGGGGGCAAGAGACCCAGTACTTC
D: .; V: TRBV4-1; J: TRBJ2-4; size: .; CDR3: CASSQGTSFIAKNIQYF; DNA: TGCGCCAGCAGCCAGGGGACCTCCTTCATAGCCAAAAACATTCAGTACTTC
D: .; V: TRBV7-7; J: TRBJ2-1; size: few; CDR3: CASGNFSGEQFF; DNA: TGTGCTAGCGGCAACTTCTCGGGAGAGCAGTTCTTC
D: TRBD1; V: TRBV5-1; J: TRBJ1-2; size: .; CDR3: CASSLNRGQDGYTF; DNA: TGCGCCAGCAGCTTGAACAGGGGGCAGGATGGCTACACCTTC
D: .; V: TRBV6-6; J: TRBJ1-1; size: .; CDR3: CASSYNRGTEAFF; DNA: TGTGCCAGCAGTTACAACAGAGGCACTGAAGCTTTCTTT
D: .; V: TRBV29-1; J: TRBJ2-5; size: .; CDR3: CSVGPQETQYF; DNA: TGCAGCGTGGGACCGCAAGAGACCCAGTACTTC
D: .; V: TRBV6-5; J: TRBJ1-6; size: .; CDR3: CASSYRDTYNSPLHF; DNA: TGTGCCAGCAGTTACCGGGACACCTATAATTCACCCCTCCACTTT
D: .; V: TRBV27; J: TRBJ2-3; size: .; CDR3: CASSLKGADTQYF; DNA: TGTGCCAGCAGTTTAAAAGGAGCAGATACGCAGTATTTT
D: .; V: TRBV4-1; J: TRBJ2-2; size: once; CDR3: CATGTGSFTGELFF; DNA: TGCGCCACCGGGACGGGGTCCTTCACCGGGGAGCTGTTTTTT
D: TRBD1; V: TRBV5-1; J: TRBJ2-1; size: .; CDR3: CASSPRDRGSHEQFF; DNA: TGCGCCAGCAGCCCCCGGGACAGGGGTTCCCATGAGCAGTTCTTC
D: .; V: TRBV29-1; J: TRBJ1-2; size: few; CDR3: CSVAVAQHGYTF; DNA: TGCAGCGTTGCGGTCGCCCAGCATGGCTACACCTTC
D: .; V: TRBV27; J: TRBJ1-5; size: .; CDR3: CASAGFGQPQHF; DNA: TGTGCCAGCGCAGGGTTCGGTCAGCCCCAGCATTTT
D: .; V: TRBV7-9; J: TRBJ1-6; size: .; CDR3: CASSLPTGSPLHF; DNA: TGTGCCAGCAGCTTACCCACTGGCTCACCCCTCCACTTT
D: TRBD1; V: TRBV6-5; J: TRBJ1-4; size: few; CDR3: CASSSQDRDGEKLFF; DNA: TGTGCCAGCAGTTCCCAGGACAGGGACGGAGAAAAACTGTTTTTT
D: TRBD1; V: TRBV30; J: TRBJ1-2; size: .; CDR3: CAWERDSYGYTF; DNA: TGTGCCTGGGAGCGGGACAGCTATGGCTACACCTTC
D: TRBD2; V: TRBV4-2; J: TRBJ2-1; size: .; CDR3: CASSLPGAGGHNEQFF; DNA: TGTGCCAGCAGCCTCCCCGGGGCGGGGGGTCACAATGAGCAGTTCTTC
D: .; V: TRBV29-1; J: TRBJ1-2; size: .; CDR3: CSVEDRAAYGYTF; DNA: TGCAGCGTTGAAGACAGGGCGGCCTATGGCTACACCTTC
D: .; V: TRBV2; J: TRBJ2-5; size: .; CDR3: CASSPSGVQETQYF; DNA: TGTGCCAGCAGTCCCTCAGGAGTCCAAGAGACCCAGTACTTC
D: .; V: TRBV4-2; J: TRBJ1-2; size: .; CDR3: CASSLQLYQGANYGYTF; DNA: TGTGCCAGCAGCCTTCAGTTATACCAGGGAGCTAACTATGGCTACACCTTC
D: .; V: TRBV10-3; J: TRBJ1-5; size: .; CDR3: CAISLRGTNQPQHF; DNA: TGTGCCATCAGTCTCAGGGGAACCAATCAGCCCCAGCATTTT
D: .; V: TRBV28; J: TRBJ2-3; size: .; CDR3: CASNSRSADTQYF; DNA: TGTGCCAGCAATTCGAGGTCCGCAGATACGCAGTATTTT
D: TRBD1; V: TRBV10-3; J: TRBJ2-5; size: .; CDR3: CAISSLTGGIQETQYF; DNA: TGTGCCATCAGCTCCCTAACAGGGGGCATCCAAGAGACCCAGTACTTC
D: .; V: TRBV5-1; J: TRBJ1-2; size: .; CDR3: CASSSGHSNYGYTF; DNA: TGCGCCAGCAGCTCCGGACACTCCAACTATGGCTACACCTTC
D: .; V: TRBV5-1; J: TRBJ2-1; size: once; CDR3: CASSLGTRGANEQFF; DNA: TGCGCCAGCAGCTTGGGGACTAGGGGGGCCAATGAGCAGTTCTTC
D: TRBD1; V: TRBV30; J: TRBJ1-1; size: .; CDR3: CAWRGDRVGTEAFF; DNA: TGTGCCTGGAGAGGGGACAGGGTGGGCACTGAAGCTTTCTTT
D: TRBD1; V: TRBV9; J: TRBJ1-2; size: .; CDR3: CASSVSSGTDYGYTF; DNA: TGTGCCAGCAGCGTGTCGAGCGGGACAGACTATGGCTACACCTTC
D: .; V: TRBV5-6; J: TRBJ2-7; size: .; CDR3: CASSLASYWGSYEQYF; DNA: TGTGCCAGCAGCTTGGCCAGCTACTGGGGTTCCTACGAGCAGTACTTC
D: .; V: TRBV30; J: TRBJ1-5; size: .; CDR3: CAWDTGGHQPQHF; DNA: TGTGCCTGGGATACGGGCGGGCATCAGCCCCAGCATTTT
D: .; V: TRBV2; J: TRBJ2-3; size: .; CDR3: CASWAGGTDTQYF; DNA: TGTGCCAGTTGGGCAGGTGGCACAGATACGCAGTATTTT
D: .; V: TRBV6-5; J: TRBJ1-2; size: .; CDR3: CASSAPGRGDGYTF; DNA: TGTGCCAGCAGCGCCCCGGGAAGGGGAGATGGCTACACCTTC
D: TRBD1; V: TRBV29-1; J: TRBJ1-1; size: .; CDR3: CSVDETGDTEAFF; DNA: TGCAGCGTTGATGAGACAGGGGACACTGAAGCTTTCTTT
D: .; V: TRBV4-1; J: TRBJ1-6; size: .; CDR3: CASSQVGRGGNSPLHF; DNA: TGCGCCAGCAGCCAAGTAGGCAGGGGAGGAAATTCACCCCTCCACTTT
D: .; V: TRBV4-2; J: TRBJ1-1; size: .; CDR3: CASSQDIDTEAFF; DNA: TGTGCCAGCAGCCAAGATATTGACACTGAAGCTTTCTTT
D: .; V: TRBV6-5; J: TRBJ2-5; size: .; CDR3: CASSYSETQYF; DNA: TGTGCCAGCAGTTATTCAGAGACCCAGTACTTC
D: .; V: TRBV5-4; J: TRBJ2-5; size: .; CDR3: CASSLPSKETQYF; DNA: TGTGCCAGCAGCTTGCCGTCAAAAGAGACCCAGTACTTC
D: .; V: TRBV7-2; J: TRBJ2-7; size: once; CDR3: CASSSRRDFLYEQYF; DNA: TGTGCCAGCAGCTCCAGACGGGACTTCCTATACGAGCAGTACTTC
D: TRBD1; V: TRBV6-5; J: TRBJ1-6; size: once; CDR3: CASSYFSGTGDSPLHF; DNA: TGTGCCAGCAGTTACTTCTCCGGGACAGGGGATTCACCCCTCCACTTT